The 10 T cell receptor beta chains presented below share a single source sample, sequenced in a study of OX40 agonist ivuxolimab in advanced cancers. TCRdb's copy holds only in-frame clones and misses some; the assay was immunoSEQ multiplex PCR. The data show over 50,000 clones, 70% to 90% seen once. The sample here was CD4+ or CD8+ T cells sorted from blood, taken in a trial of the OX40 agonist ivuxolimab. These receptors all come from an adult with an advanced solid tumor such as melanoma, head and neck, liver or kidney cancer.

Only one count was recorded for this clone. This sequence joins TRBV30 and TRBJ2-5; D is tentatively TRBD1 or TRBD2 (6 bases each). Germline CDR1 and CDR2: GTSNPN and SVGIG (reference sequence). CDR3 length: 14 amino acids. Trimming cost V 3 bases and J 5 bases, with 16 bases left between them. CDR3 sequence (DNA): TGTGCCTGGAGAGCCTCGGGGGCACGGGAGACCCAGTACTTC. Translation gives CAWRASGARETQYF.

CDR3 sequence: CAWIRAGGRDEQFF. CDR3 nucleotides: TGTGCCTGGATTCGAGCGGGAGGTAGAGATGAGCAGTTCTTC. This sequence joins TRBV30 and TRBJ2-1; 9 bases map to TRBD2. The CDR3 has 14 residues. Germline V gene sequence: CDR1 GTSNPN, CDR2 SVGIG (reference sequence). Unmatched junction bases numbered 9, after V lost 4 bases and J lost 8 bases.

This sequence joins TRBV6-5 and TRBJ1-1; the D gene is possibly TRBD1 (5 bases). V was trimmed by 7 bases and J by 3 bases, leaving 18 bases between them. Germline V gene data show CDR1 as MNHEY and CDR2 as SVGAGI. This CDR3 has 15 residues. CDR3: CASTPAGLGYTEAFF. Here the CDR3 DNA reads TGTGCCAGCACCCCCGCAGGGCTTGGGTACACTGAAGCTTTCTTT.

The V gene is TRBV9, the J gene TRBJ2-6; D is perhaps TRBD1 (6 bases). The ends were cut back, 5 bases at V and 3 bases at J, with 18 bases in the middle. This CDR3 spans 17 amino acids. The germline V gene encodes CDR1 SGDLS and CDR2 YYNGEE. CDR3 DNA sequence: TGTGCCAGCAGTAAAGGTGGCAGGGGAGATGGGGCCAACGTCCTGACTTTC. Translated, it gives CASSKGGRGDGANVLTF.

The chain uses TRBV6-5 and TRBJ1-3; D gene uncertain. Trimming removed 9 bases at V and 3 bases at J, with 9 bases between. Germline lookup yields CDR1 MNHEY and CDR2 SVGAGI. The CDR3 consists of 12 residues. CDR3: CASFGSGNTIYF. Here the CDR3 DNA reads TGTGCCAGTTTCGGAAGTGGAAACACCATATATTTT.

The chain combines TRBV27 with TRBJ1-2; tentative D call: TRBD1 (6 bases). Trimming shortened V by 5 bases and J by 5 bases, and 12 bases separated the two germline ends. The CDR3 sequence is 13 residues long. In germline, CDR1 is MNHEY, CDR2 SMNVEV (reference sequence). Here the CDR3 DNA reads TGTGCCAGCAGTGTGGACAGACAGTATGGCTACACCTTC. Translated, it gives CASSVDRQYGYTF.

CDR3 nucleotide sequence: TGCGCCAGCAGCCTCGGCCAGGCAGATACGCAGTATTTT. Encoded protein: CASSLGQADTQYF. The rearrangement uses TRBV4-1 and TRBJ2-3; no clear D gene. The CDR3 spans 13 residues. Trimming shortened V by 4 bases and J by 4 bases, and 9 bases separated the two germline ends. Per the germline V gene, CDR1 is MGHRA and CDR2 is YSYEKL.

The chain carries TRBV7-2 and TRBJ2-7; perhaps D is TRBD1 or TRBD2 (6 bases each). V was cut by 7 bases and J by 4 bases, with 17 bases left in between. Germline assignment: CDR1 SGHTA and CDR2 FQGNSA. The CDR3 totals 14 residues. CDR3 coding DNA: TGTGCCAGCACCCCGTCCGGGGGCGCATACGAGCAGTACTTC. Protein sequence: CASTPSGGAYEQYF.

The J gene is TRBJ1-1, the V gene TRBV5-4; 11 nucleotides agree with TRBD1. Germline CDR1 SGHNT, CDR2 YYREEE (reference sequence). The J segment lost 2 bases and the V segment lost 3 bases, leaving 6 bases of the junction unmatched. This CDR3 has 16 residues. Written as DNA, the CDR3 is TGTGCCAGCAGCTACCCCGGGACAGGGGGTAACACTGAAGCTTTCTTT. This encodes CASSYPGTGGNTEAFF. The full variable domain, in which reference TRBV5-4 and TRBJ1-1 provide the parts outside the CDR3, is ETGVTQSPTHLIKTRGQQVTLRCSSQSGHNTVSWYQQALGQGPQFIFQYYREEENGRGNFPPRFSGLQFPNYSSELNVNALELDDSALYLCASSYPGTGGNTEAFFGQGTRLTVV.

CDR3: CASSDNPGGTF. In DNA, the CDR3 is TGTGCCAGCAGTGACAATCCGGGGGGTACCTTC. The rearrangement links TRBV6-4 to TRBJ1-2; TRBD1 might be the D (5 bases). This CDR3 spans 11 amino acids. Trimming left V 2 bases short and J 14 bases short, with 12 bases between. Germline CDR1 is MRHNA and CDR2 is SNTAGT.